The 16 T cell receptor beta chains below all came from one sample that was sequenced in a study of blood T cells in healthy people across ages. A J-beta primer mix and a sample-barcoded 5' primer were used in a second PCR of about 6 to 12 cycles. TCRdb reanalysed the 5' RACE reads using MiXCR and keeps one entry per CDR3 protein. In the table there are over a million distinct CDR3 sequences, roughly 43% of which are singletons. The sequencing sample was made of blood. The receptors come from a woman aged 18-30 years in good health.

In nucleotides, the CDR3 is TGTGCCAGCAGTTTTGACTTAATGGTGGAGACCCAGTACTTC. Translating gives CASSFDLMVETQYF. The rearrangement uses TRBV12-3 or TRBV12-4 and TRBJ2-7; D ambiguous. Near its end, the DNA agrees better with TRBJ2-5, so the J call may be wrong. The CDR3 has 14 residues.

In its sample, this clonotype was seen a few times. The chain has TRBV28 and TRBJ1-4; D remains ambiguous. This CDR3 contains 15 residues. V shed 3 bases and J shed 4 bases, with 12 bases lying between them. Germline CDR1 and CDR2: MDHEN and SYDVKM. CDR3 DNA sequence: TGTGCCAGCAGTTTCGCCTCGTGGGGTAATGAAAAACTGTTTTTT. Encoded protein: CASSFASWGNEKLFF.

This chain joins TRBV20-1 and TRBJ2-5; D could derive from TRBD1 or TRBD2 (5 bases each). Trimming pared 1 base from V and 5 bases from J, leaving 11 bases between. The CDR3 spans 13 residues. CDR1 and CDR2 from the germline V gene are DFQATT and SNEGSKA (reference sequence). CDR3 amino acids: CSARVRGEETQYF. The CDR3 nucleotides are TGCAGTGCTAGAGTGAGAGGGGAGGAGACCCAGTACTTC.

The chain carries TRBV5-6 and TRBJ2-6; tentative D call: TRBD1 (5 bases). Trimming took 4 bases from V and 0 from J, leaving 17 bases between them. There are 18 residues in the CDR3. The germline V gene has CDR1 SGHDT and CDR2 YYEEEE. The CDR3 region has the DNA TGTGCCAGCAGCGCTCAGGGTATGTTCAGCTCTGGGGCCAACGTCCTGACTTTC. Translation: CASSAQGMFSSGANVLTF.

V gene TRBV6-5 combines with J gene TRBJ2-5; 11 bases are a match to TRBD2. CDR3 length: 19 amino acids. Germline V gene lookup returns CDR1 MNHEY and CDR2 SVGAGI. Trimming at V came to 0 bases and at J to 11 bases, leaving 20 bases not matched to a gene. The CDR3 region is CASSYSLLAGGPRYNEQYF. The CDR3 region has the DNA TGTGCCAGCAGTTACTCTCTCCTAGCGGGGGGCCCGCGGTACAATGAGCAGTACTTC.

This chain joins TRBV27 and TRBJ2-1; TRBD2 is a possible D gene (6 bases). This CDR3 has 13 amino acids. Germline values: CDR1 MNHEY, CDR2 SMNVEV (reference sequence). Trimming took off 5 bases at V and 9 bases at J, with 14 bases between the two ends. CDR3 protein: CASSVYAGSEQFF. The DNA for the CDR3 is TGTGCCAGCAGTGTCTATGCGGGATCTGAGCAGTTCTTC.

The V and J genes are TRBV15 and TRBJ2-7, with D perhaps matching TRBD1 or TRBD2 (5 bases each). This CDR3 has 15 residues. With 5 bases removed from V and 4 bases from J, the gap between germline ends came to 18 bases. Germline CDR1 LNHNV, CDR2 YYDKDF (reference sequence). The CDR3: CATSEARREFYEQYF. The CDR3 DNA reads TGTGCCACCAGCGAAGCGCGCAGGGAGTTTTACGAGCAGTACTTC.

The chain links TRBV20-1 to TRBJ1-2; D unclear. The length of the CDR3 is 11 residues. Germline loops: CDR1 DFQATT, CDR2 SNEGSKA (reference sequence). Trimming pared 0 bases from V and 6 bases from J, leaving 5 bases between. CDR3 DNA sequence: TGCAGTGCTAGAGAGAGGGATGGCTACACCTTC. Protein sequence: CSARERDGYTF.

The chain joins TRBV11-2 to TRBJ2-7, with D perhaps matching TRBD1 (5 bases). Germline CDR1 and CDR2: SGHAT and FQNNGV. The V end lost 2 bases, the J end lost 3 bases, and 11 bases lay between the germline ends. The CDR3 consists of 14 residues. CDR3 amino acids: CASSLYRTGYEQYF. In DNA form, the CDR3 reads TGTGCCAGCAGCTTATACAGGACGGGCTACGAGCAGTACTTC.

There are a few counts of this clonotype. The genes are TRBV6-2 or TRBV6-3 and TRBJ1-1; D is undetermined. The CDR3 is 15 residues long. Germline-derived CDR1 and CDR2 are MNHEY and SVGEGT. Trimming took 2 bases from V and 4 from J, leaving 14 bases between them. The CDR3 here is CASSYEAGSGTEAFF. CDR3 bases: TGTGCCAGCAGTTACGAGGCGGGGTCTGGCACTGAAGCTTTCTTT.

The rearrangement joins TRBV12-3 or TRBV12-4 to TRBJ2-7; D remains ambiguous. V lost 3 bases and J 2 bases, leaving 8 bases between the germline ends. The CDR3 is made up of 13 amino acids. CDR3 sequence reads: CASSFSYAYEQYF. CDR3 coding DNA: TGTGCCAGCAGTTTCTCGTATGCCTACGAGCAGTACTTC.

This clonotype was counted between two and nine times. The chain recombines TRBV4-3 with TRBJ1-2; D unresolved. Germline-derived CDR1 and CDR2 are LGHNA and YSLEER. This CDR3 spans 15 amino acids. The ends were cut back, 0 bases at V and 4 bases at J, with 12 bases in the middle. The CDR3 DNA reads TGCGCCAGCAGCCAAGAATTTGAGGCCCGCTATGGCTACACCTTC. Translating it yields CASSQEFEARYGYTF.

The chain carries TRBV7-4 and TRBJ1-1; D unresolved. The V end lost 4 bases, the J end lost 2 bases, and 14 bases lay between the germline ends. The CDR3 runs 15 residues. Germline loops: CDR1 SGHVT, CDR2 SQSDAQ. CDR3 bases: TGTGCCAGCAGCTCCTGTAAGGCCTTAAACACTGAAGCTTTCTTT. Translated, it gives CASSSCKALNTEAFF.

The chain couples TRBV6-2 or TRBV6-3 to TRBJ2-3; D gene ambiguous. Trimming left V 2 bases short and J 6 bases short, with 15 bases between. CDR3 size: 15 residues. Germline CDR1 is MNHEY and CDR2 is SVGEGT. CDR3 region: CASSYGPRHRDTQYF. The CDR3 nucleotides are TGTGCCAGCAGTTACGGCCCTCGGCATAGGGATACGCAGTATTTT.

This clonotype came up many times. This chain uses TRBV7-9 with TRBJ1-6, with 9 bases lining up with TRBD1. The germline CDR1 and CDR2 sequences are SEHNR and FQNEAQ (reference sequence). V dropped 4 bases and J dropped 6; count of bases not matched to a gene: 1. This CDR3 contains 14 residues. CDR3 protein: CASSSGQGNSPLHF. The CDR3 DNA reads TGTGCCAGCAGCTCGGGACAGGGTAATTCACCCCTCCACTTT. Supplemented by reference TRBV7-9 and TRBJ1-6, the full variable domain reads DTGVSQNPRHKITKRGQNVTFRCDPISEHNRLYWYRQTLGQGPEFLTYFQNEAQLEKSRLLSDRFSAERPKGSFSTLEIQRTEQGDSAMYLCASSSGQGNSPLHFGNGTRLTVT.

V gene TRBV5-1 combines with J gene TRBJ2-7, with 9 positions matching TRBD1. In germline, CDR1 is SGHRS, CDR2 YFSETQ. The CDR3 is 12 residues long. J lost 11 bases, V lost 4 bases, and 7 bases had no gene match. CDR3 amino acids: CASSANRDREYF. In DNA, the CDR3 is TGCGCCAGCAGCGCAAACCGGGACAGGGAGTACTTC.